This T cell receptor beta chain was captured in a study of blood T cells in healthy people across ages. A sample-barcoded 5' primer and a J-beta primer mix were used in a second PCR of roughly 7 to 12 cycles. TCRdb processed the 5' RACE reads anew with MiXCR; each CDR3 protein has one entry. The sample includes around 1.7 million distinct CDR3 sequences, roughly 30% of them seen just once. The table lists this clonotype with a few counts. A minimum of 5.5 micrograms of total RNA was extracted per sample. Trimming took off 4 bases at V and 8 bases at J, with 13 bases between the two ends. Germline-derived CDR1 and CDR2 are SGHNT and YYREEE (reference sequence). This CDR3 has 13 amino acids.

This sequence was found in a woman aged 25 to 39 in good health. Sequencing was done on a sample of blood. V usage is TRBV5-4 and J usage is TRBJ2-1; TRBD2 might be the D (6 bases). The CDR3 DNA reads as TGTGCCAGCAGCGCGGGACTCGGGGATGAGCAGTTCTTC. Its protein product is CASSAGLGDEQFF.